A selection of T cell receptor beta chains follows, all from one sample in a study of cytomegalovirus exposure and HLA in healthy donors. Some clones are missing from TCRdb's copy, which holds only in-frame ones; the method was immunoSEQ multiplex PCR. The table lists roughly 80,000 clones, 94% of them singletons. The sequenced sample consisted of PBMCs. The receptors were sampled from a woman under 30 in good health and CMV-seropositive. Each CDR3 is given with its conserved first and last residue. D genes are given only for firm matches. Only some rows state a clone size, as once, few, many or a class for expanded clones.

>TRBV11-3|TRBD1|TRBJ1-3|NA
CASSFLRTGFTGNTIYF
TGTGCCAGCAGCTTTTTGAGGACAGGCTTTACTGGAAACACCATATATTTT
>TRBV15|TRBD1|TRBJ1-1|NA
CATSTLQGASTEAFF
TGTGCCACCAGCACACTACAGGGGGCGAGCACTGAAGCTTTCTTT
>TRBV27|TRBD2|TRBJ2-3|NA
CASRLTSGSPTDTQYF
TGTGCCAGCAGACTGACTAGCGGGAGTCCCACAGATACGCAGTATTTT
>TRBV5-6|TRBD1|TRBJ2-3|NA
CASSLGPGQGDTQYF
TGTGCCAGCAGCTTGGGACCGGGACAGGGAGATACGCAGTATTTT
>TRBV7-2|NA|TRBJ1-2|NA
CASSFSRDSGYTF
TGTGCCAGCAGCTTCAGCAGGGACTCTGGCTACACCTTC
>TRBV27|NA|TRBJ2-7|once
CASSFAGPGGEQYF
TGTGCCAGCAGTTTTGCCGGCCCCGGGGGCGAGCAGTACTTC
>TRBV7-2|TRBD1|TRBJ2-6|NA
CASSAQTGRGGANVLTF
TGTGCCAGCAGCGCACAGACAGGGAGAGGGGGGGCCAACGTCCTGACTTTC
>TRBV10-2|TRBD2|TRBJ2-7|NA
CAAIPGGSSHEQYF
TGCGCCGCCATTCCGGGCGGGAGCTCCCACGAGCAGTACTTC
>TRBV25-1|NA|TRBJ2-7|NA
CASSRDSYEQYF
TGTGCCAGCAGCCGGGACTCATACGAGCAGTACTTC
>TRBV2|TRBD1|TRBJ2-7|NA
CASSWDRAYNEQYF
TGTGCCAGCAGCTGGGACAGGGCTTATAACGAGCAGTACTTC
>TRBV5-8|NA|TRBJ1-2|once
CASSLAGLYGYTF
TGTGCCAGCAGCTTGGCGGGACTCTATGGCTACACCTTC
>TRBV30|NA|TRBJ1-5|NA
CAWSPGGNQPQHF
TGTGCCTGGAGTCCGGGAGGGAATCAGCCCCAGCATTTT
>TRBV9|TRBD2|TRBJ2-5|NA
CASSANSGSRETQYF
TGTGCCAGCAGCGCGAATAGCGGGAGTAGAGAGACCCAGTACTTC
>TRBV2|NA|TRBJ2-7|NA
CAVRLGYEQYF
TGTGCCGTTCGACTGGGCTACGAGCAGTACTTC
>TRBV19|TRBD1|TRBJ1-6|NA
CASSINGQVGSPLHF
TGTGCCAGTAGTATAAACGGACAGGTGGGCTCACCCCTCCACTTT
>TRBV11-3|NA|TRBJ2-3|once
CASSSWGDTQYF
TGTGCCAGCAGCTCCTGGGGCGATACGCAGTATTTT
>TRBV20-1|NA|TRBJ2-2|NA
CSAAGGELFF
TGCAGTGCCGCCGGGGGGGAGCTGTTTTTT
>TRBV10-1|NA|TRBJ1-6|NA
CASSDPGSSYNSPLHF
TGCGCCAGCAGTGACCCCGGGAGCTCCTATAATTCACCCCTCCACTTT
>TRBV9|NA|TRBJ2-1|NA
CASSVDGRLASESSYNEQFF
TGTGCCAGCAGCGTAGATGGTAGGCTCGCTTCAGAATCTAGCTACAATGAGCAGTTCTTC
>TRBV28|NA|TRBJ1-6|NA
CASSQGFGNSPLHF
TGTGCCAGCAGCCAGGGGTTTGGAAATTCACCCCTCCACTTT
>TRBV28|TRBD1|TRBJ1-6|NA
CASSSPGLATGLNSPLHF
TGTGCCAGCAGTTCCCCCGGTCTGGCGACAGGGCTTAATTCACCCCTCCACTTT
>TRBV10-2|TRBD1|TRBJ1-5|NA
CASTVLRGPYNQPQHF
TGCGCCAGCACCGTGCTAAGGGGGCCATACAATCAGCCCCAGCATTTT
>TRBV6-5|TRBD1|TRBJ1-6|once
CASSYFGQGASPLHF
TGTGCCAGCAGTTACTTCGGACAGGGGGCCTCACCCCTCCACTTT
>TRBV5-1|NA|TRBJ2-1|NA
CASSLGVSYNEQFF
TGCGCCAGCAGCTTGGGAGTCTCCTACAATGAGCAGTTCTTC
>TRBV18|NA|TRBJ2-3|once
CASSPPPYGDTQYF
TGTGCCAGCTCACCCCCGCCGTACGGAGATACGCAGTATTTT
>TRBV7-9|NA|TRBJ2-1|NA
CASSSPDWALHEQFF
TGTGCCAGCAGCTCGCCGGACTGGGCTCTCCATGAGCAGTTCTTC
>TRBV30|NA|TRBJ1-1|NA
CAWTGPSSLYMNTEAFF
TGTGCCTGGACAGGGCCTTCTTCTCTCTACATGAACACTGAAGCTTTCTTT
>TRBV7-2|NA|TRBJ1-2|few
CASSLAQVDSYGYTF
TGTGCCAGCAGCTTAGCGCAGGTGGACTCCTATGGCTACACCTTC
>TRBV7-2|NA|TRBJ2-2|once
CASSSNSPDRNTGELFF
TGTGCCAGCAGCTCTAACAGCCCGGACAGGAACACCGGGGAGCTGTTTTTT
>TRBV10-1|TRBD2|TRBJ2-5|NA
CASSEGTSGGAAVQTQYF
TGCGCCAGCAGTGAAGGGACTAGCGGGGGGGCTGCGGTCCAGACCCAGTACTTC
>TRBV23-1|TRBD1|TRBJ1-2|NA
CASSQSSQFDRGRDGYTF
TGCGCCAGCAGTCAATCATCCCAATTCGACAGGGGGCGGGATGGCTACACCTTC
>TRBV7-2|NA|TRBJ1-5|NA
CASSWTRQVGYSNQPQHF
TGTGCCAGCAGCTGGACCCGACAGGTGGGGTATAGCAATCAGCCCCAGCATTTT
>TRBV5-5|NA|TRBJ1-5|NA
CASSLAGNSNQPQHF
TGTGCCAGCAGCTTGGCCGGGAATAGCAATCAGCCCCAGCATTTT
>TRBV19|NA|TRBJ1-1|NA
CASSPQGRRTEAFF
TGTGCCAGTAGTCCCCAGGGGAGAAGAACTGAAGCTTTCTTT
>TRBV11-3|TRBD2|TRBJ2-5|NA
CASSPTSGQETQYF
TGTGCCAGCAGTCCCACTAGCGGCCAAGAGACCCAGTACTTC
>TRBV28|TRBD1|TRBJ2-5|NA
CASSAGTGGETQYF
TGTGCCAGCAGCGCCGGGACAGGTGGGGAGACCCAGTACTTC
>TRBV30|NA|TRBJ1-4|NA
CAWNINEKLFF
TGTGCCTGGAACATTAATGAAAAACTGTTTTTT